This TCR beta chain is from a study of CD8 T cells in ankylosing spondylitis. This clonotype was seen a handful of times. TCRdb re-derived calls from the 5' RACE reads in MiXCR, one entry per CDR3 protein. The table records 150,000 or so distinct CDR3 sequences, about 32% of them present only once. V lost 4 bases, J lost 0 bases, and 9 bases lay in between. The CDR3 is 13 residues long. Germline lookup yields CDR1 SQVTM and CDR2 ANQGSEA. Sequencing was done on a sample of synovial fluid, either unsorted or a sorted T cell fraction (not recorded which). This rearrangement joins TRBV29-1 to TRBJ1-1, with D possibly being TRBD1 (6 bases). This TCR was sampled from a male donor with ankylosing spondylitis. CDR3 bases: TGCAGCGTTGCGGACAGTATGAACACTGAAGCTTTCTTT. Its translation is CSVADSMNTEAFF.